Listed here are 6 T cell receptor beta chains from one sample, sequenced in a study of cytomegalovirus exposure and HLA in healthy donors. Primers: 60 Vbeta forward and 13 Jbeta reverse. Profiled with immunoSEQ multiplex PCR; TCRdb holds only in-frame clones, not every one. The table shows roughly 100,000 clones, with 85% occurring only once. Sequencing was performed on PBMCs. These receptors were collected from a man aged 25 to 40 in good health and CMV-seronegative.

This clone showed up just once. The chain carries TRBV5-4 and TRBJ2-5; 14 bases line up with TRBD2. CDR3 length equals 16 residues. V lost 4 bases and J lost 7; bases outside the gene matches: 9. The germline V gene has CDR1 SGHNT and CDR2 YYREEE (reference sequence). The CDR3 sequence: CASSQGLAGAEGTQYF. Written as DNA, the CDR3 is TGTGCCAGCAGCCAGGGACTAGCGGGAGCGGAGGGGACCCAGTACTTC.

The rearrangement uses TRBV2 and TRBJ1-1, with 8 bases that match TRBD1. With 3 bases clipped from V and 1 base from J, the junction kept 4 bases outside the gene matches. CDR3 length: 15 amino acids. Per germline, CDR1 SNHLY and CDR2 FYNNEI. This CDR3 reads CASSEAGQANTEAFF. CDR3 DNA sequence: TGTGCCAGCAGTGAGGCGGGACAGGCGAACACTGAAGCTTTCTTT.

V is TRBV10-3 and J is TRBJ2-5; 12 bases fit TRBD2. Germline trimming cut 4 bases from V and 4 bases from J; bases unmatched to any gene: 10. The V gene's germline CDR1 is ENHRY and CDR2 SYGVKD. The length of the CDR3 is 17 residues. The DNA of the CDR3 is TGTGCCATCAGTGCCCTAGCGGGAGGGCCGGATGGAGAGACCCAGTACTTC. Translation: CAISALAGGPDGETQYF.

There are a few counts of this clone. The chain recombines TRBV5-1 with TRBJ2-6; unclear D gene. Germline V lookup: CDR1 SGHRS, CDR2 YFSETQ. The CDR3 length is 16 residues. Trimming took 1 base from V and 0 from J, leaving 8 bases between them. CDR3 sequence reads: CASSLREASGANVLTF. Here the CDR3 DNA reads TGCGCCAGCAGCTTGAGAGAGGCCTCTGGGGCCAACGTCCTGACTTTC.

This chain links TRBV14 with TRBJ2-7; a weak D match, TRBD2 (5 bases). This CDR3 has 15 residues. Trimming pared 5 bases from V and 0 bases from J, leaving 14 bases between. The V gene's germline CDR1 is SGHDN and CDR2 FVKESK. The CDR3: CASSDGRRSSYEQYF. As DNA, the CDR3 is TGTGCCAGCAGCGACGGACGGAGGAGCTCCTACGAGCAGTACTTC.

The chain employs TRBV9 and TRBJ2-7, with 8 bases that match TRBD2. The CDR3 sequence is 14 residues long. With V trimmed by 2 bases and J by 0 bases, 1 base remained unmatched. Germline CDR1 and CDR2: SGDLS and YYNGEE. For the CDR3, the DNA is TGTGCCAGCAGCGTTAGCGGGGTCTCCTACGAGCAGTACTTC. The encoded protein is CASSVSGVSYEQYF.